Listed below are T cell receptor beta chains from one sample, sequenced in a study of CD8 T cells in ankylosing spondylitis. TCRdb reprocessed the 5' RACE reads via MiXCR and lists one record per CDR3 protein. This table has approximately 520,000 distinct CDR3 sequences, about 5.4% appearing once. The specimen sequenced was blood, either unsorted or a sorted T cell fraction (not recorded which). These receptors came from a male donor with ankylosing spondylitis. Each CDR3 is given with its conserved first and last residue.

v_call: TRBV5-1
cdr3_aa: CASSFLTGTNYEQYF

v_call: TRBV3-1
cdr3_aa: CASSPRLGNEQFF

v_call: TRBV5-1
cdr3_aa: CASSLVASGEDTQYF

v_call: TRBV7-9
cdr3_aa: CASSLRGSNEKLFF

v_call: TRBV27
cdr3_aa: CASSQQGTNGYTF

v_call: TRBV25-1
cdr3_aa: CASSGQGQLNYGYTF

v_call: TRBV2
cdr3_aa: CASKPLAPLNEQFF

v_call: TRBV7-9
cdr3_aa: CASSLGRFWYF

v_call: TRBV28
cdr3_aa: CASREGISYEQYF

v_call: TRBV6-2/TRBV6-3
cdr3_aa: CASSYTGTDSNQPQHF

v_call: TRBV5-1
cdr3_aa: CASSLEPTEAFF

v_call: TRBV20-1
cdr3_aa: CSASRGRAYEQYF

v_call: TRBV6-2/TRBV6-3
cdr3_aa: CASNDAGASRNEQFF

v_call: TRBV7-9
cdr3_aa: CASSLSSGGAFF

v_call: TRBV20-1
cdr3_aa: CSASTGATDTQYF

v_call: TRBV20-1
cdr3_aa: CSALQGVWETQYF

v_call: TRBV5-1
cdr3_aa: CASSLVGGRAGNEQFF